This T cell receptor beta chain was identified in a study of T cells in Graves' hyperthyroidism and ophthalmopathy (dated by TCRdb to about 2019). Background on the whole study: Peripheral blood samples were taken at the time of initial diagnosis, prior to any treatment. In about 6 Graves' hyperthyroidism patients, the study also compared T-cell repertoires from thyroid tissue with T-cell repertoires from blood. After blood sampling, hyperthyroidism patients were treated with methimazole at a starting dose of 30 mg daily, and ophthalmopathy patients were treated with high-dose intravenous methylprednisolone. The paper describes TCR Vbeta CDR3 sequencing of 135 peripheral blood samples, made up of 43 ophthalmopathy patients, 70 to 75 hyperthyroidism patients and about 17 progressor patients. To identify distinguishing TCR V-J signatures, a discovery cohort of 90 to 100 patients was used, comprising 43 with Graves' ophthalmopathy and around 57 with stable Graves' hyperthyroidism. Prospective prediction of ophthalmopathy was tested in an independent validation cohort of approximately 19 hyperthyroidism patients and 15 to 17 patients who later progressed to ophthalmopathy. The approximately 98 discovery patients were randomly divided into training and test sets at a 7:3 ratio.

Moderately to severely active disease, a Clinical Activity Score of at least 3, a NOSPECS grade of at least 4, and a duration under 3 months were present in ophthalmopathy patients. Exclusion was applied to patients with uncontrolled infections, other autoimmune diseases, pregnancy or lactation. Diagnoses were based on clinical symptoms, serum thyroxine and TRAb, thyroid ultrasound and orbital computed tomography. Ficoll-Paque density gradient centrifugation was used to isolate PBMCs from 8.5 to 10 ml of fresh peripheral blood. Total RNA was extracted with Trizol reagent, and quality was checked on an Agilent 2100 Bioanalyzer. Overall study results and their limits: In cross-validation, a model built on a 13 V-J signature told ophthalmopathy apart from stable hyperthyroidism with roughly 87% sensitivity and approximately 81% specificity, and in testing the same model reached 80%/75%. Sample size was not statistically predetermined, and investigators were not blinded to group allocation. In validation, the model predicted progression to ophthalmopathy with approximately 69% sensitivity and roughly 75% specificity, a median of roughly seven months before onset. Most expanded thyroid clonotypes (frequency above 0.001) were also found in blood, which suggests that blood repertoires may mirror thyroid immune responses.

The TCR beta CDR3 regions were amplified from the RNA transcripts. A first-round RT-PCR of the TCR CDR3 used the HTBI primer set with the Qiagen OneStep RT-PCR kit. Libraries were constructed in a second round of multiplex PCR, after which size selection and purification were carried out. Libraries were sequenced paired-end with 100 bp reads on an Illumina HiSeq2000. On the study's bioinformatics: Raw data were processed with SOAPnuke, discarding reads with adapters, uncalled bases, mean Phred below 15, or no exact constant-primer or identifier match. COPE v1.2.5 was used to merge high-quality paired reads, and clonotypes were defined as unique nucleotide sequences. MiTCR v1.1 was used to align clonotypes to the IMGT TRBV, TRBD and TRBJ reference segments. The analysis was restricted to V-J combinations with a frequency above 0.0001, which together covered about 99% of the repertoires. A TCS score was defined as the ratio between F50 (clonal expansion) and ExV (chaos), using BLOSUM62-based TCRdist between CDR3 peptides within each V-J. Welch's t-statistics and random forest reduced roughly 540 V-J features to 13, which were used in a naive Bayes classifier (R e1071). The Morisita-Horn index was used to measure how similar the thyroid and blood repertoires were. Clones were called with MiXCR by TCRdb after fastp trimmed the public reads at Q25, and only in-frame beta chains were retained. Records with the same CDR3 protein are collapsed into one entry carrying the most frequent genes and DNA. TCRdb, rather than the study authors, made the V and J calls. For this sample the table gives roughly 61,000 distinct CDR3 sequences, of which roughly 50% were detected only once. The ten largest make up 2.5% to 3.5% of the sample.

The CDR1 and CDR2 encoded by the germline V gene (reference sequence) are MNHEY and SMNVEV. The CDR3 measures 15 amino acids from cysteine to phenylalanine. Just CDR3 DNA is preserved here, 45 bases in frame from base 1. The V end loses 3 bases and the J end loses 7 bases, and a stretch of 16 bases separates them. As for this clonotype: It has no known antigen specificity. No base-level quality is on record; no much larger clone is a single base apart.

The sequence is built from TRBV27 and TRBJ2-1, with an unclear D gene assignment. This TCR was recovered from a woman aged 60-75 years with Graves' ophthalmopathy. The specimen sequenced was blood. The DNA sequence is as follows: TGTGCCAGCAGTTTTGGTGACACCGAAGCGAATGAGCAGTTCTTC. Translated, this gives CASSFGDTEANEQFF.